This entry lists 32 T cell receptor beta chains sequenced from one sample in a study of response to subunit inactivated influenza vaccine. TCRdb redid the calling of the RT-PCR reads with MiXCR, one entry per CDR3 protein. The data show under 850,000 distinct CDR3 sequences, about a fifth seen once. The sample here was PBMCs from blood, taken 5 to 6 days after vaccination. The receptors were sampled from a man aged 45 to 65 who received an inactivated influenza vaccine.

This clonotype came up a few times. CDR3 loop: CSVDGGARSNYGYTF. Here the CDR3 DNA reads TGCAGCGTTGATGGTGGCGCCCGGTCTAACTATGGCTACACCTTC. This sequence joins TRBV29-1 and TRBJ1-2; no clear D. Germline V gives CDR1 SQVTM, CDR2 ANQGSEA. Between the trimmed V and J ends, which lost 3 bases and 0 bases, there was a span of 14 bases. The CDR3 extends over 15 amino acids.

This clonotype appeared a few times. The chain carries TRBV27 and TRBJ2-5; no firm D call. V dropped 5 bases and J dropped 1 base, with 11 bases sitting between them. Germline values: CDR1 MNHEY, CDR2 SMNVEV (reference sequence). This CDR3 region has 14 residues. The CDR3 DNA reads as TGTGCCAGCAGTCCCCCTGGATCCCAAGAGACCCAGTACTTC. It translates to CASSPPGSQETQYF.

This chain links TRBV11-2 with TRBJ2-1; D unclear. This CDR3 is built from 13 residues. From germline, CDR1 is SGHAT and CDR2 FQNNGV. Trimming took off 1 base at V and 10 bases at J, with 11 bases between the two ends. The CDR3, as DNA: TGTGCCAGCAGCTTAGGCCTACAATGGGAGCAGTTCTTC. Translated, it gives CASSLGLQWEQFF.

This clonotype was seen a handful of times. The rearrangement joins TRBV7-2 to TRBJ2-2; D might be TRBD2 (6 bases). This CDR3 has 15 residues. V gave up 3 bases and J gave up 5 bases, with 13 bases separating them. Looked up from germline, CDR1 is SGHTA and CDR2 is FQGNSA. The CDR3 sequence: CASSLPGRGTGELFF. The CDR3 DNA reads as TGTGCCAGCAGCTTGCCAGGGCGGGGAACCGGGGAGCTGTTTTTT.

This clonotype was detected a few times. The chain employs TRBV4-3 and TRBJ2-7; D tentatively fits TRBD1 or TRBD2 (5 bases each). The V end was cut by 3 bases, the J end by 3 bases, with 12 bases between. CDR1 is LGHNA and CDR2 is YSLEER in the germline V gene. The CDR3 is 14 residues long. CDR3 sequence (DNA): TGCGCCAGCAGCCATGGGACGTTGGGCTACGAGCAGTACTTC. As protein: CASSHGTLGYEQYF.

The chain joins TRBV7-9 to TRBJ2-3, with 9 bases fitting TRBD2. The CDR3 is made up of 15 amino acids. Germline assignment: CDR1 SEHNR and CDR2 FQNEAQ (reference sequence). Trimming cost V 3 bases and J 1 base; bases outside gene matches: 2. The CDR3 DNA follows: TGTGCCAGCAGCTTCGGGACTAGCCGCACAGATACGCAGTATTTT. The encoded protein is CASSFGTSRTDTQYF.

This clonotype turned up a few times. V usage is TRBV29-1 and J usage is TRBJ2-1; 8 bases align to TRBD2. V trimming: 7 bases; J trimming: 7 bases; junction bases outside the gene matches: 21. The CDR3 extends over 17 amino acids. CDR1 is SQVTM and CDR2 is ANQGSEA in the germline V gene. The CDR3 loop is CSALGRVRLAGTNEQFF. DNA for the CDR3: TGCAGCGCTCTCGGCAGGGTTCGGCTAGCGGGTACGAATGAGCAGTTCTTC.

Ten or more counts support this clonotype. The gene calls are TRBV5-1 and TRBJ2-5, with 15 nucleotides matching TRBD2. Germline CDR1 reads SGHRS; CDR2 reads YFSETQ. V lost 10 bases, J lost 1 base, and 8 bases stayed unmatched. CDR3 length: 16 amino acids. The CDR3 region has the DNA TGCGCCTCCCGGACTAGCGGGAGGGCTCCCCAAGAGACCCAGTACTTC. Amino acids: CASRTSGRAPQETQYF.

This clonotype came up a few times. The J gene is TRBJ2-1, the V gene TRBV12-3 or TRBV12-4; 9 nucleotides line up with TRBD1. The CDR3 runs to 16 residues. With V trimmed by 4 bases and J by 4 bases, 8 bases remained unmatched. CDR3: CASSSWDRVIYNEQFF. The CDR3 coding sequence is TGTGCCAGCAGTTCCTGGGACAGGGTGATTTACAATGAGCAGTTCTTC.

This chain uses TRBV20-1 with TRBJ2-4, with TRBD2 matching over 12 bases. Germline loops: CDR1 DFQATT, CDR2 SNEGSKA (reference sequence). V was clipped by 2 bases and J by 9 bases; unmatched bases: 11. The CDR3 has 16 amino acids. CDR3 loop: CSARRTSGRPQGIQYF. The CDR3 DNA follows: TGCAGTGCTAGACGAACTAGCGGGAGGCCCCAAGGCATTCAGTACTTC.

The sample holds a few counts of this clonotype. The V gene is TRBV7-9, the J gene TRBJ2-7; D gene unclear. The CDR3 consists of 15 residues. In germline, CDR1 is SEHNR, CDR2 FQNEAQ (reference sequence). Trimming took 5 bases from V and 5 from J, leaving 19 bases between them. The CDR3 loop reads CASSPPRYGGHEQYF. The CDR3 DNA reads as TGTGCCAGCAGCCCCCCCCGTTACGGCGGCCACGAGCAGTACTTC.

The J gene is TRBJ2-1, the V gene TRBV15; no clear D. V was cut by 6 bases and J by 5 bases, with 11 bases left in between. From germline, CDR1 is LNHNV and CDR2 YYDKDF (reference sequence). This CDR3 has 13 amino acids. CDR3 protein: CATRSVGDNEQFF. The CDR3 coding sequence is TGTGCCACCAGGAGTGTAGGAGACAATGAGCAGTTCTTC.

V gene TRBV5-1 combines with J gene TRBJ1-2; D is ambiguous. CDR1 is SGHRS and CDR2 is YFSETQ in the germline V gene. The CDR3 sequence is 16 residues long. The germline V and J ends were trimmed by 0 bases and 0 bases, with 12 bases remaining between them. CDR3 sequence (DNA): TGCGCCAGCAGCTTGGAGGGCGTCGCTTCTAACTATGGCTACACCTTC. It is translated as CASSLEGVASNYGYTF.

The chain is built from TRBV4-3 and TRBJ2-7; 8 nucleotides agree with TRBD1. CDR3 length: 15 amino acids. The trim removed 2 bases at V and 2 bases at J, leaving 5 bases unmatched. CDR1 is LGHNA, CDR2 YSLEER, per germline. CDR3 residues: CASSQRDRGAYEQYF. The DNA of the CDR3 is TGCGCCAGCAGCCAACGCGACAGGGGTGCCTACGAGCAGTACTTC.

This clonotype was seen a handful of times. The chain employs TRBV25-1 and TRBJ1-5, with TRBD1 matching over 10 bases. Germline V gives CDR1 MGHDK, CDR2 SYGVNS. Trimming removed 6 bases from V and 7 bases from J; junction bases left unmatched: 6. The CDR3 runs 14 residues. The CDR3 loop reads CASSGTGVRQPQHF. DNA for the CDR3: TGTGCCAGCAGCGGGACAGGGGTGAGACAGCCCCAGCATTTT.

Only one count was recorded for this clonotype. The chain employs TRBV5-1 and TRBJ2-6; D is unresolved. Germline loops: CDR1 SGHRS, CDR2 YFSETQ. The CDR3 runs 15 residues. Trimming took 3 bases from V and 4 from J, leaving 11 bases between them. The CDR3 loop reads CASSSLISGANVLTF. The CDR3 DNA reads TGCGCCAGCAGCTCCTTAATTAGCGGGGCCAACGTCCTGACTTTC.

The J gene is TRBJ2-4, the V gene TRBV7-3; TRBD2 matches at 7 bases. CDR3 length equals 20 residues. Germline CDR1 SGHTA, CDR2 FQGTGA. Losses at the gene ends were 0 bases for V and 1 base for J; bases not matched to a gene: 15. The CDR3 region is CASSLTSGTANWGAKNIQYF. In DNA, the CDR3 is TGTGCCAGCAGCTTAACAAGCGGGACTGCAAACTGGGGGGCCAAAAACATTCAGTACTTC. Full variable domain (outside the CDR3, taken from reference TRBV7-3 and TRBJ2-4): GAGVSQTPSNKVTEKGKYVELRCDPISGHTALYWYRQSLGQGPEFLIYFQGTGAADDSGLPNDRFFAVRPEGSVSTLKIQRTERGDSAVYLCASSLTSGTANWGAKNIQYFGAGTRLSVL.

V usage is TRBV3-1 and J usage is TRBJ2-5; D may correspond to TRBD1 or TRBD2 (6 bases each). V lost 3 bases to trimming and J lost 4 bases, with 15 bases between them. The CDR3 extends over 15 amino acids. CDR1 and CDR2 from the germline V gene are LGHDT and YNNKEL (reference sequence). The CDR3 loop is CASSQGGHKIETQYF. The CDR3 coding sequence is TGTGCCAGCAGCCAGGGGGGACACAAGATAGAGACCCAGTACTTC.

The chain is built from TRBV4-2 and TRBJ2-1; 7 positions match TRBD2. The CDR3 loop spans 16 amino acids. Germline V gives CDR1 LGHNA, CDR2 YNFKEQ. The V gene end was trimmed by 4 bases and the J gene end by 2 bases; junction bases not matched to a gene: 8. The CDR3 DNA reads TGTGCCAGCAGCCGAGATCTAGCGGCCGCCTACAATGAGCAGTTCTTC. As protein: CASSRDLAAAYNEQFF.

The chain uses TRBV7-2 and TRBJ2-5; D gene ambiguous. V was clipped by 3 bases and J by 6 bases, with 14 bases between them. CDR3 length equals 14 residues. Per germline, CDR1 SGHTA and CDR2 FQGNSA. This CDR3 is CASSFVSDLQTQYF. The CDR3, as DNA: TGTGCCAGCAGCTTTGTGAGCGATCTGCAGACCCAGTACTTC.

The chain has TRBV6-1 and TRBJ2-7; D unclear. V lost 5 bases and J 4 bases, leaving 21 bases between the germline ends. The germline CDR1 and CDR2 sequences are MNHNS and SASEGT. The CDR3 covers 16 residues. The CDR3 coding sequence is TGTGCCAGCAGTCCAACCATTGGGCATCCCGAATACGAGCAGTACTTC. Translation: CASSPTIGHPEYEQYF.

The rearrangement joins TRBV7-6 to TRBJ2-1; tentative D call: TRBD1 (5 bases). The germline V and J ends were trimmed by 0 bases and 3 bases, with 9 bases remaining between them. Per germline, CDR1 SGHVS and CDR2 FNYEAQ. There are 15 residues in the CDR3. In DNA form, the CDR3 reads TGTGCCAGCAGCTTAGCGCGAAGGGGCTACAATGAGCAGTTCTTC. Protein product: CASSLARRGYNEQFF.

This clonotype came up a few times. CDR3 DNA sequence: TGTGCCAGCAGCTTAGTGGTAGAGAGGTCCTACAATGAGCAGTTCTTC. This gives the protein CASSLVVERSYNEQFF. The chain combines TRBV7-9 with TRBJ2-1; the D is unclear. Trimming took 1 base from V and 1 from J, leaving 11 bases between them. Germline V gene sequence: CDR1 SEHNR, CDR2 FQNEAQ (reference sequence). The CDR3 spans 16 residues.

This sequence joins TRBV5-1 and TRBJ1-2; D unresolved. The CDR3 consists of 14 residues. The V gene's germline CDR1 is SGHRS and CDR2 YFSETQ. V lost 0 bases and J 7 bases, leaving 13 bases between the germline ends. CDR3 protein: CASSLGGGYTGYTF. The CDR3 DNA reads as TGCGCCAGCAGCTTGGGAGGAGGGTATACTGGCTACACCTTC.

J is TRBJ1-5 and V is TRBV6-2 or TRBV6-3; D ambiguous. CDR1 MNHEY and CDR2 SVGEGT come from the germline V gene. V dropped 3 bases and J dropped 4 bases, with 7 bases sitting between them. The CDR3 spans 13 residues. The CDR3 DNA is TGTGCCAGCAGTTATCAGAGAAATCAGCCCCAGCATTTT. It encodes CASSYQRNQPQHF.

The gene calls are TRBV4-3 and TRBJ2-3, with TRBD2 matching 11 bases. The CDR3 covers 14 residues. Germline V gene lookup returns CDR1 LGHNA and CDR2 YSLEER. With 1 base clipped from V and 10 bases from J, the junction kept 4 bases outside the gene matches. The CDR3: CASSQGLAGRAQYF. The CDR3 region has the DNA TGCGCCAGCAGCCAAGGACTAGCGGGAAGGGCGCAGTATTTT.

The chain combines TRBV20-1 with TRBJ1-5, with 7 bases fitting TRBD1. This CDR3 is built from 16 residues. V was pared by 5 bases and J by 7 bases, with 17 bases of the junction left unmatched. Germline CDR1 reads DFQATT; CDR2 reads SNEGSKA (reference sequence). The CDR3 protein is CSAGFLLQGRKQPQHF. CDR3 nucleotides: TGCAGTGCTGGATTTTTATTACAGGGGCGGAAGCAGCCCCAGCATTTT.

The V and J genes are TRBV11-2 and TRBJ2-5; 10 nucleotides match TRBD2. The CDR3 is made up of 15 amino acids. Germline V gives CDR1 SGHAT, CDR2 FQNNGV. V shed 3 bases and J 5 bases; nucleotides not matched to a gene: 6. CDR3 bases: TGTGCCAGCAGCTTTAGCGGGGGGCCACAGGAGACCCAGTACTTC. Translating it yields CASSFSGGPQETQYF.

The chain couples TRBV18 to TRBJ2-7; D possibly matches TRBD1 or TRBD2 (5 bases each). The CDR3 loop spans 14 amino acids. CDR1 KGHSH and CDR2 LQKENI come from the germline V gene. V lost 1 base and J lost 2, with 9 bases in between. The chain's CDR3 is CASSPQSGPYEQYF. The CDR3 coding sequence is TGTGCCAGCTCACCACAGTCGGGGCCCTACGAGCAGTACTTC.

The genes are TRBV11-2 and TRBJ2-1; D possibly uses TRBD1 or TRBD2 (5 bases each). Germline V lookup: CDR1 SGHAT, CDR2 FQNNGV. The CDR3 length is 16 residues. The V end lost 1 base, the J end lost 4 bases, and 14 bases lay between the germline ends. The CDR3 bases are TGTGCCAGCAGCTTAGTCTGGTGGGGGAATTACAATGAGCAGTTCTTC. This codes for CASSLVWWGNYNEQFF. The whole variable domain, filled in from reference TRBV11-2 and TRBJ2-1, reads EAGVAQSPRYKIIEKRQSVAFWCNPISGHATLYWYQQILGQGPKLLIQFQNNGVVDDSQLPKDRFSAERLKGVDSTLKIQPAKLEDSAVYLCASSLVWWGNYNEQFFGPGTRLTVL.

In its sample, this clonotype was seen a few times. The V gene is TRBV7-2, the J gene TRBJ2-7, with D possibly matching TRBD1 (5 bases). This CDR3 contains 13 residues. The V and J ends lost 5 bases and 6 bases respectively, with 14 bases between them. Germline V gene lookup returns CDR1 SGHTA and CDR2 FQGNSA. The chain's CDR3 is CASSRNNRGEQYF. CDR3 DNA: TGTGCCAGCAGCCGTAACAATAGGGGCGAGCAGTACTTC.

V is TRBV11-2 and J is TRBJ2-1; 9 bases are shared with TRBD2. Trimming removed 1 base from V and 9 bases from J; junction bases left unmatched: 7. The CDR3 is 15 residues long. From germline, CDR1 is SGHAT and CDR2 FQNNGV. The CDR3 reads CASSLGRLAGPEQFF. CDR3 sequence (DNA): TGTGCCAGCAGCTTAGGGCGCCTAGCGGGGCCTGAGCAGTTCTTC.